The rows below give T cell receptor beta chains drawn from one sample of a study of shared clonotypes between healthy human individuals. Clones were sequenced by immunoSEQ multiplex PCR, and TCRdb holds only the in-frame ones, with some missing. The table records more than 1 million clones, approximately 78% of them present only once. The sample was memory CD4+ T cells from PBMCs. The receptors were gathered from a man aged 18 to 35 in good health. Some clones in this sample may be carry-over from other donors' samples. The CDR3 runs from the conserved cysteine through the conserved F or W. The D gene is left open where the match is weak. Clone size is not always given. Where it is, it says once, few, many or a class for expanded clones.

>-|TRBJ2-1|-|TRBV30
TGTGCCTGGAGTGTAGGGAAGCAGCAGTTCTTC
CAWSVGKQQFF
>-|TRBJ1-4|-|TRBV7-2
TGTGCCAGCAGCTTCTCAGGGGAGGGGAAACTGTTTTTT
CASSFSGEGKLFF
>TRBD2|TRBJ2-7|-|TRBV18
TGTGCCAGCTCACGGGGACTAGACAACGAGCAGTACTTC
CASSRGLDNEQYF
>TRBD1|TRBJ1-2|-|TRBV27
TGTGCCAGCAGTGACAGGGATAACTATGGCTACACCTTC
CASSDRDNYGYTF
>TRBD2|TRBJ2-7|-|TRBV18
TGTGCCAGCTCACCACCCTCTAGCGGAGGAATTGCAGGTTACGAGCAGTACTTC
CASSPPSSGGIAGYEQYF
>-|TRBJ1-5|-|TRBV28
TGTGCCAGCAGTTTATACGGCAATCAGCCCCAGCATTTT
CASSLYGNQPQHF
>TRBD1|TRBJ1-3|-|TRBV6-6
TGTGCCAGCAGCGCAACAGGGGCTGGAAACACCATATATTTT
CASSATGAGNTIYF
>-|TRBJ1-2|-|TRBV2
TGTGCCAGCAGTGAGGCAGGGTATGGCTACACCTTC
CASSEAGYGYTF
>TRBD1|TRBJ1-2|-|TRBV20-1
TGCTCAGGGGGCAGGTATGGCTACACCTTC
CSGGRYGYTF
>-|TRBJ2-6|few|TRBV6-1
TGTGCCAGCAGTGGGACAGGGGCCAACGTCCTGACTTTC
CASSGTGANVLTF
>TRBD1|TRBJ1-5|-|TRBV4-1
TGCGCCAGCAGCCATAAGCCCGGGACAGGGGGAGATCAGCCCCAGCATTTT
CASSHKPGTGGDQPQHF
>-|TRBJ2-7|-|TRBV12-2
TGTGCAAGTCGCCACAAGGACGAGCAGTACTTC
CASRHKDEQYF
>-|TRBJ1-4|-|TRBV6-6
TGTGCCAGCAGTTACTCGATGGAAAAACTGTTTTTT
CASSYSMEKLFF
>TRBD1|TRBJ1-1|-|TRBV11-2
TGTGCCAGCAGCTCCCGGGACAGGGGAATCGCTGAAGCTTTCTTT
CASSSRDRGIAEAFF
>-|TRBJ1-1|-|TRBV28
TGTGCCAGCAGTTTAATCGCGCAGGCAGCTGAAGCTTTCTTT
CASSLIAQAAEAFF